The clone carrying this T cell receptor (beta chain) was observed at least ten times. The germline gives CDR1 MDHEN, CDR2 SYDVKM. V was pared by 8 bases and J by 0 bases, with 17 bases between. The CDR3 consists of 16 residues. The data belong to a study of T-cell reconstitution after alpha-beta-depleted transplantation in children. Preparing the TCRbeta library involved the use of unique molecular identifiers. MiXCR, applied by TCRdb to the PCR reads, yields one record per CDR3 protein. This sample carries about 580,000 distinct CDR3 sequences, roughly 24% of them seen once, and the ten largest clones take 14%.

This receptor was taken from a boy under two years old who had a stem cell transplant for acute myeloid leukemia, so the T cells may come from the graft donor. V gene TRBV28 combines with J gene TRBJ1-5, with a tentative D call TRBD1 (5 bases). Sequences were derived from PBMCs, mostly from graft donor cells, sampled 360 days after TCRalphabeta/CD19-depleted stem cell transplant. CDR3 region: CASLGGWGYSNQPQHF. In nucleotides, the CDR3 is TGTGCCAGCCTTGGGGGATGGGGTTATAGCAATCAGCCCCAGCATTTT.